This T cell receptor (beta chain) was obtained from a study of blood T cells in healthy people across ages. The CDR3 length is 14 residues. The V gene's germline CDR1 is KGHSH and CDR2 LQKENI. V lost 3 bases and J lost 2, with 11 bases in between. For the second PCR, which ran for about 7 to 11 cycles, a sample-barcoded 5' primer and a J-beta primer mix were used. In TCRdb, the 5' RACE reads were re-called with MiXCR into one record per CDR3 protein. The table includes roughly 500,000 distinct CDR3 sequences, around 24% detected once. These data are also associated with another study on T cells of mothers and their children.

The sequencing sample was made of blood. This clonotype originated in a boy between 10 and 17 years old in good health. This chain uses TRBV18 with TRBJ2-7, with D possibly matching TRBD1 (6 bases). The CDR3 sequence is CASSPFTGTYEQYF. CDR3 nucleotides: TGTGCCAGCTCACCTTTTACAGGGACCTACGAGCAGTACTTC. Complete variable domain (other parts from reference TRBV18 and TRBJ2-7): NAGVMQNPRHLVRRRGQEARLRCSPMKGHSHVYWYRQLPEEGLKFMVYLQKENIIDESGMPKERFSAEFPKEGPSILRIQQVVRGDSAAYFCASSPFTGTYEQYFGPGTRLTVT.